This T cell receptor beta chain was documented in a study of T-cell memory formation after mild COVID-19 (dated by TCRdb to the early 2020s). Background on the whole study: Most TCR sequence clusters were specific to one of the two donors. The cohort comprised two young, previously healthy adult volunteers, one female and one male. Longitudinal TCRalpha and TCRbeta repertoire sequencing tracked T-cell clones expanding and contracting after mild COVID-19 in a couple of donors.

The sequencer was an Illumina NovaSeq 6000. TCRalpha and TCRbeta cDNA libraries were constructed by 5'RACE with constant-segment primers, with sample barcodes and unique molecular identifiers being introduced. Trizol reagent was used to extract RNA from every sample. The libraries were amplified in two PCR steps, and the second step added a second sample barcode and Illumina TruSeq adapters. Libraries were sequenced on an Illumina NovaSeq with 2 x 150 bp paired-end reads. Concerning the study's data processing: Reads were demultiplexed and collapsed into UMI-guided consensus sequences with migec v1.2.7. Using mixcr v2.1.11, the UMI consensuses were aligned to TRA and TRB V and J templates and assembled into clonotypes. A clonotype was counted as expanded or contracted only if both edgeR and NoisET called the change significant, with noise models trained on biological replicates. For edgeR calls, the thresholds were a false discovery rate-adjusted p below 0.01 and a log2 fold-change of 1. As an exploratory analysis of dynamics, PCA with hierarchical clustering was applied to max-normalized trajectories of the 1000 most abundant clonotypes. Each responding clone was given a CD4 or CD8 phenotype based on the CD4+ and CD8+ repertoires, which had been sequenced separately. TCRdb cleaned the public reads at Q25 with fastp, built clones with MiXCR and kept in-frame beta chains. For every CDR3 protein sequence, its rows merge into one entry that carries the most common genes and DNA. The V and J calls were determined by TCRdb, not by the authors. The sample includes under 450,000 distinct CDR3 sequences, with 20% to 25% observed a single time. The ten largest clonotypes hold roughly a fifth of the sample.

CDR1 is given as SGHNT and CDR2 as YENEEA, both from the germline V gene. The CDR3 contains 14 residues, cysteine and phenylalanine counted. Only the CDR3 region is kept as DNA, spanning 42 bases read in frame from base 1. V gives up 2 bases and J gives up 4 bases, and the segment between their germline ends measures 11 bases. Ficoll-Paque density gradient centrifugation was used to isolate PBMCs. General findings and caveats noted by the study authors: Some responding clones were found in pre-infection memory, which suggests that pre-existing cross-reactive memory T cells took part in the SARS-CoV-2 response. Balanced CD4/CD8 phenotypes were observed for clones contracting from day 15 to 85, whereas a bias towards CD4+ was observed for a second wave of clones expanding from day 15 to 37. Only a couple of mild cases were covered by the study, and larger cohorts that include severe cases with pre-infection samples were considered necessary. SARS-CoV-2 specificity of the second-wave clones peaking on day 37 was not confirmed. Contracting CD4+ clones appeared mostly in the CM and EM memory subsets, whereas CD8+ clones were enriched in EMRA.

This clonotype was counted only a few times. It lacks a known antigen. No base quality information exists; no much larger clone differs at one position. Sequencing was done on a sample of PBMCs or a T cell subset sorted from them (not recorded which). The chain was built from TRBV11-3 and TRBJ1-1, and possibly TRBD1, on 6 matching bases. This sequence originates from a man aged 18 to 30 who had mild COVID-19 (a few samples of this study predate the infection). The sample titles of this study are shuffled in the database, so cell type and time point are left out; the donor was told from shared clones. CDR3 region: CASSLHRESTEAFF. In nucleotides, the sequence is TGTGCCAGCAGCTTACACAGGGAGAGCACTGAAGCTTTCTTT. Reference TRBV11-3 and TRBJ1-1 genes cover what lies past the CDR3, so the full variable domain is EAGVVQSPRYKIIEKKQPVAFWCNPISGHNTLYWYLQNLGQGPELLIRYENEEAVDDSQLPKDRFSAERLKGVDSTLKIQPAELGDSAVYLCASSLHRESTEAFFGQGTRLTVV.